This TCR beta chain was profiled in a study of CD8 T cells in Susac syndrome. The study used treatment-naive patients who had stable or active relapsing-remitting disease as multiple sclerosis controls. In contrast to the negatively isolated CD8+ and CD4+ T cells, TEMRA cells were FACS-enriched. The table lists this clonotype with a count of one. RNA was extracted with the RNeasy kit, and a quantity of about 0.5 to 1 ug was reverse transcribed using random hexamers. Amplification of TCR beta CDR3 used immunoSEQ multiplex PCR across 54 Vbeta and 13 Jbeta. TCRdb re-derived calls from the immunoSEQ multiplex PCR reads in MiXCR, one entry per CDR3 protein. Counted here are 330,000 or so distinct CDR3 sequences, about 89% occurring once; the ten biggest clones make up 0.18%. The material sequenced was CD8+ T cells from PBMCs. This receptor was taken from a human donor with multiple sclerosis.

CDR3 DNA: TGTGCCAGCAGCCAAGGGTCCGGGACAGGGGCCTACAATGAGCAGTTCTTC. It yields the protein CASSQGSGTGAYNEQFF. The chain recombines TRBV3-1 with TRBJ2-1; TRBD1 matches at 10 bases. The V gene end was trimmed by 1 base and the J gene end by 2 bases; junction bases not matched to a gene: 5. CDR3 size: 17 residues. Germline lookup yields CDR1 LGHDT and CDR2 YNNKEL (reference sequence).